The T cell receptor beta chain under discussion was sequenced for a study of blood T cell repertoires in COVID-19. Looked up from germline, CDR1 is SGHRS and CDR2 is YFSETQ. The CDR3 spans 13 residues. J lost 4 bases, V lost 5 bases, and 3 bases had no gene match. This table comes from immunoSEQ multiplex PCR, and its TCRdb copy is limited to in-frame clones, with some not included. The sample comprises 190,000 or so clones, over 80% of which are singletons, and 0.95% rests with the top ten. The TCR comes from a man in his sixties with COVID-19, enrolled during active disease. Source material: peripheral blood. The chain is built from TRBV5-1 and TRBJ2-7; 10 nucleotides align to TRBD2. This CDR3 reads CASRFSGRYEQYF. CDR3 DNA: TGCGCCAGCAGATTTAGCGGGAGGTACGAGCAGTACTTC.